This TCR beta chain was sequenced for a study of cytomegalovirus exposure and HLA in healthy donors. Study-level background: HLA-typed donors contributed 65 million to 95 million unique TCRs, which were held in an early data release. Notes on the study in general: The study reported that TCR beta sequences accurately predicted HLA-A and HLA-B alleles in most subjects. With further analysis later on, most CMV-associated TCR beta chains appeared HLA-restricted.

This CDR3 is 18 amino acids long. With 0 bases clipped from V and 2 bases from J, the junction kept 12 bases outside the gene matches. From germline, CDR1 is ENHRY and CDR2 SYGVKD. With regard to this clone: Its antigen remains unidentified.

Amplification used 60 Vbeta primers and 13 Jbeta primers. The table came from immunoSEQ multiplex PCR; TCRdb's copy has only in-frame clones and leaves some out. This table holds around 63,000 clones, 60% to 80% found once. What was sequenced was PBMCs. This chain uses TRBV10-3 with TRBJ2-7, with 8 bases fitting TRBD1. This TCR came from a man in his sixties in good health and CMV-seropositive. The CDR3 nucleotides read TGTGCCATCAGTGAGTCGAAGGACAGGGCGATTATTACCTACGAGCAGTACTTC. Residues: CAISESKDRAIITYEQYF.